A single sample gave rise to the 28 T cell receptor beta chains below, sequenced in a study of blood T cells in healthy people across ages. Together with a sample-barcoded 5' primer, a J-beta primer mix was included in a second PCR lasting 7 to 11 cycles. MiXCR was run by TCRdb on the 5' RACE reads, yielding one entry per CDR3 protein. The profile shows about 800,000 distinct CDR3 sequences, roughly 25% of them singletons. The same sample was also studied in work on T cells of mothers and their children.

The material sequenced was blood. These receptors were taken from a boy aged 5-17 years in good health.

The chain combines TRBV6-5 with TRBJ2-5; a weak D match, TRBD2 (6 bases). The J call may be faulty, since TRBJ2-1 better matches the DNA end. Germline V gene lookup returns CDR1 MNHEY and CDR2 SVGAGI. This CDR3 spans 11 amino acids. The CDR3 reads CASRGGWEQFF. The CDR3 DNA sequence: TGTGCCAGCAGGGGGGGTTGGGAGCAGTTCTTC.

The chain has TRBV5-5 and TRBJ1-2; D unresolved. V lost 3 bases to trimming and J lost 6 bases, with 18 bases between them. CDR1 and CDR2 (germline): SGHKS, YYEKEE (reference sequence). This CDR3 contains 15 residues. This chain's CDR3 is CASSSWADPGDGYTF. CDR3 coding DNA: TGTGCCAGCAGCTCCTGGGCCGATCCCGGCGATGGCTACACCTTC.

This clonotype came up a few times. The J gene is TRBJ1-4, the V gene TRBV6-2 or TRBV6-3, with no clear D. V was trimmed by 6 bases and J by 4 bases, leaving 9 bases between them. This CDR3 has 13 amino acids. The germline CDR1 and CDR2 sequences are MNHEY and SVGEGT. CDR3 coding DNA: TGTGCCAGCAGACTAACCCTTAATGAAAAACTGTTTTTT. Translation: CASRLTLNEKLFF.

In its sample, this clonotype was seen once. One end of the junction does not line up with germline, which may come from a read error. V is TRBV12-3 or TRBV12-4 and J is TRBJ1-5, with 9 bases aligning to TRBD1. The CDR3 has 15 residues. DNA of the CDR3: TGTGCCAGCAGTTCAGACAGGGGGAGCAATCAGGCCCAGCATTTT. Its translation: CASSSDRGSNQAQHF.

The chain has TRBV7-9 and TRBJ2-1; 9 nucleotides line up with TRBD2. The CDR3 totals 15 residues. V dropped 4 bases and J dropped 4; count of bases not matched to a gene: 5. Germline CDR1 and CDR2: SEHNR and FQNEAQ (reference sequence). CDR3 sequence: CASSSGTSLYNEQFF. The CDR3 coding sequence is TGTGCCAGCAGCTCCGGGACTAGCCTATACAATGAGCAGTTCTTC.

The genes are TRBV28 and TRBJ1-1, with TRBD1 matching 9 bases. Germline assignment: CDR1 MDHEN and CDR2 SYDVKM. The CDR3 is 11 residues long. Losses at the gene ends were 3 bases for V and 11 bases for J; bases not matched to a gene: 1. CDR3 sequence reads: CASSFGTGAFF. The CDR3 DNA reads as TGTGCCAGCAGTTTTGGGACAGGGGCTTTCTTT.

In its sample, this clonotype was seen a few times. J is TRBJ2-1 and V is TRBV9; either TRBD1 or TRBD2 may supply D (6 bases each). Trimming pared 0 bases from V and 6 bases from J, leaving 13 bases between. From germline, CDR1 is SGDLS and CDR2 YYNGEE. The CDR3 is 15 amino acids. The CDR3 DNA is TGTGCCAGCAGCGTAGGAGGCGGAGGGGGCAATGAGCAGTTCTTC. This encodes CASSVGGGGGNEQFF.

The rearrangement joins TRBV4-3 to TRBJ2-7, with TRBD2 as a possible D gene (5 bases). The germline gives CDR1 LGHNA, CDR2 YSLEER. V was shortened by 0 bases and J by 4 bases, with 16 bases between the two germline ends. There are 16 residues in the CDR3. The CDR3 DNA follows: TGCGCCAGCAGCCAAGATAGAAACGGACTCAATTACGAGCAGTACTTC. Translation: CASSQDRNGLNYEQYF.

The chain recombines TRBV7-9 with TRBJ2-5, with D possibly matching TRBD1 (5 bases). This CDR3 region has 16 residues. Trimming left V 0 bases short and J 3 bases short, with 14 bases between. Germline CDR1 and CDR2: SEHNR and FQNEAQ (reference sequence). The DNA of the CDR3 is TGTGCCAGCAGCTTAGCAAGTCGTGGCAGGGAAGAGACCCAGTACTTC. It codes for CASSLASRGREETQYF.

The V gene is TRBV20-1, the J gene TRBJ2-1; 11 nucleotides line up with TRBD2. The CDR3 contains 14 residues. From germline, CDR1 is DFQATT and CDR2 SNEGSKA (reference sequence). V shed 6 bases and J 7 bases; nucleotides not matched to a gene: 8. The CDR3 loop reads CSASSGGARNEQFF. In DNA, the CDR3 is TGCAGTGCGAGTAGCGGGGGGGCCAGGAATGAGCAGTTCTTC.

This clonotype was seen only a few times. One junction end does not reproduce the germline sequence, and a read error may be involved. The chain uses TRBV7-7 and TRBJ2-5; D gene uncertain. The CDR3 is made up of 14 amino acids. Germline-derived CDR1 and CDR2 are SSHAT and FNYEAQ (reference sequence). CDR3 DNA: TGTGCTAGCAGCCTCGACGTAGTGCGAGAGACCCAGTACTTC. This gives the protein CASSLDVVRETQYF. The complete variable domain, with remaining parts taken from reference TRBV7-7 and TRBJ2-5, reads GAGVSQSPRYKVTKRGQDVTLRCDPISSHATLYWYQQALGQGPEFLTYFNYEAQPDKSGLPSDRFSAERPEGSISTLTIQRTEQRDSAMYRCASSLDVVRETQYFGPGTRLLVL.

This clonotype was observed at least ten times. Germline and junction disagree at one end, which may indicate a read error. V is TRBV3-1 and J is TRBJ2-5; D not resolved. This CDR3 spans 13 amino acids. Germline V lookup: CDR1 LGHDT, CDR2 YNNKEL (reference sequence). CDR3 protein: CASSQGRQETQYF. The CDR3 DNA sequence: TGCGCCAGCAGCCAAGGCCGACAAGAGACCCAGTACTTC.

This clonotype appeared many times. The rearrangement uses TRBV15 and TRBJ1-4; D not certain. Germline CDR1 reads LNHNV; CDR2 reads YYDKDF (reference sequence). The CDR3 loop spans 17 amino acids. The V gene lost 0 bases and the J gene lost 6 bases, with 17 bases spanning the gap. CDR3 residues: CATSRELAPGWYEKLFF. The CDR3 region has the DNA TGTGCCACCAGCAGAGAGTTGGCCCCCGGGTGGTATGAAAAACTGTTTTTT.

V is TRBV3-1 and J is TRBJ2-7; TRBD2 aligns across 7 bases. The junction had 7 bases not matched to a gene; V was cut back by 4 bases and J by 4 bases. CDR3 size: 14 residues. Germline V gives CDR1 LGHDT, CDR2 YNNKEL (reference sequence). This CDR3 reads CASSPGLGGYEQYF. The CDR3 bases are TGTGCCAGCAGCCCCGGTCTGGGGGGGTACGAGCAGTACTTC.

In its sample, this clonotype was seen once. The genes are TRBV5-1 and TRBJ2-1; no firm D call. The V and J ends lost 0 bases and 0 bases respectively, with 7 bases between them. This CDR3 has 15 amino acids. Germline-derived CDR1 and CDR2 are SGHRS and YFSETQ. The CDR3 region is CASSLEHNSYNEQFF. DNA for the CDR3: TGCGCCAGCAGCTTGGAGCATAACTCCTACAATGAGCAGTTCTTC.

The chain recombines TRBV7-9 with TRBJ2-5; the match to TRBD2 covers 8 bases. The V segment lost 2 bases and the J segment 4 bases; nucleotides outside the gene matches: 3. CDR1 and CDR2 (germline): SEHNR, FQNEAQ (reference sequence). The CDR3 has 14 amino acids. CDR3: CASSLSLAGETQYF. As DNA, the CDR3 is TGTGCCAGCAGCTTAAGTCTAGCGGGAGAGACCCAGTACTTC.

The chain couples TRBV6-2 or TRBV6-3 to TRBJ2-2; D is tentatively TRBD1 or TRBD2 (5 bases each). The CDR3 is made up of 15 amino acids. Looked up from germline, CDR1 is MNHEY and CDR2 is SVGEGT. V lost 6 bases and J lost 0, with 11 bases in between. CDR3 in DNA: TGTGCCAGCAGAAAGGGGACGGCGAACACCGGGGAGCTGTTTTTT. It encodes CASRKGTANTGELFF.

To note about this clonotype: At one of its ends the junction is not consistent with the germline gene, which may arise from a read error. V and J are TRBV7-8 and TRBJ1-2; D perhaps matches TRBD1 (6 bases). This CDR3 comprises 16 residues. Germline CDR1 and CDR2: SGHVS and FQNEAQ. The CDR3 nucleotides read TGTGTCAGCAGCTTAGGCCCCGGGACAAACTTCGATGGCTACACCTTC. It yields the protein CVSSLGPGTNFDGYTF.

This clonotype was recorded only once. No conserved phenylalanine or tryptophan ends this CDR3, so it is likely a read error. The chain couples TRBV4-3 to TRBJ2-1; 8 bases map to TRBD2. With V trimmed by 1 base and J by 12 bases, 14 bases remained unmatched. Germline V lookup: CDR1 LGHNA, CDR2 YSLEER. The CDR3 is 16 residues long. The CDR3 sequence is CASSQGREGPQNVQFL. The CDR3 nucleotides read TGCGCCAGCAGCCAAGGCCGGGAGGGCCCTCAAAACGTGCAGTTCTTG.

The chain uses TRBV6-2 or TRBV6-3 and TRBJ1-1; TRBD1 agrees at 7 bases. Germline V gene lookup returns CDR1 MNHEY and CDR2 SVGEGT. The CDR3 spans 15 residues. Trimming cost V 2 bases and J 7 bases; bases outside gene matches: 10. This chain's CDR3 is CASSYPQGGLIEAFF. The CDR3 DNA is TGTGCCAGCAGTTACCCGCAGGGGGGATTGATTGAAGCTTTCTTT.

This clonotype showed up just once. The chain recombines TRBV19 with TRBJ2-3, with D tentatively TRBD2 (5 bases). This CDR3 contains 16 residues. Germline V lookup: CDR1 LNHDA, CDR2 SQIVND (reference sequence). Trimming removed 4 bases at V and 0 bases at J, with 14 bases between. The DNA for the CDR3 is TGTGCCAGTAGTAACCGGGCGGGCGGCAGCACAGATACGCAGTATTTT. Protein sequence: CASSNRAGGSTDTQYF.

Comment on this clonotype: Without the conserved terminal phenylalanine or tryptophan, this CDR3 likely stems from a read error. V is TRBV2 and J is TRBJ2-7; weak D call: TRBD2 (6 bases). Germline CDR1 is SNHLY and CDR2 is FYNNEI. V was trimmed by 3 bases and J by 0 bases, leaving 21 bases between them. The CDR3 covers 18 residues. The CDR3 is CASSEVWEATTVSYEQYL. In DNA form, the CDR3 reads TGTGCCAGCAGTGAGGTGTGGGAGGCTACCACCGTCTCCTACGAGCAGTACCTC.

This clonotype came up a few times. The chain employs TRBV6-2 or TRBV6-3 and TRBJ1-5; 9 nucleotides line up with TRBD1. Germline trimming cut 6 bases from V and 0 bases from J; bases unmatched to any gene: 15. Germline assignment: CDR1 MNHEY and CDR2 SVGEGT. This CDR3 comprises 19 residues. The CDR3 region has the DNA TGTGCCAGCAGCATTTGGGTTGGGGGACAGGGCTTTAGCAATCAGCCCCAGCATTTT. Protein product: CASSIWVGGQGFSNQPQHF.

In its sample, this clonotype was seen once. The CDR3, as DNA: TGTGCCAGCAGTTATAACGACAGGGGGACTGAAGCTTTCTTT. Its protein is CASSYNDRGTEAFF. This rearrangement joins TRBV6-5 to TRBJ1-1; 9 bases match TRBD1. The germline V gene encodes CDR1 MNHEY and CDR2 SVGAGI. The CDR3 has 14 residues. The ends lost 3 bases at V and 5 bases at J; junction bases unmatched: 4.

This chain connects TRBV27 to TRBJ2-1; D unclear. The DNA end is more similar to TRBJ2-7, so the J call may be wrong. This CDR3 is built from 15 residues. Germline V gene sequence: CDR1 MNHEY, CDR2 SMNVEV (reference sequence). CDR3 in amino acids: CASSLIGPGSYEQYF. CDR3 nucleotides: TGTGCCAGCAGTTTAATTGGGCCTGGCTCCTACGAGCAGTACTTC.

This clonotype showed up just a few times. The chain links TRBV28 to TRBJ2-3; the match to TRBD2 covers 11 bases. The V and J ends lost 5 bases and 2 bases, in that order; junction bases with no gene match: 12. Germline CDR1 is MDHEN and CDR2 is SYDVKM. There are 18 residues in the CDR3. CDR3 bases: TGTGCCAGCAGTCCCTACGCCGGGACTAGCGGATACACAGATACGCAGTATTTT. Its protein product is CASSPYAGTSGYTDTQYF.

Concerning this clonotype itself: An end of the junction differs from the germline gene, which may be a read error. The V call is TRBV12-3 or TRBV12-4, the J call TRBJ1-5; 10 bases match TRBD1. CDR3 length equals 15 residues. Here the CDR3 reads CASTVGQGGNQPQHF. CDR3 DNA sequence: TGTGCCAGCACCGTTGGACAGGGGGGCAATCAGCCTCAGCATTTT.

Ten or more counts support this clonotype. The junction departs from the called germline gene at one end, perhaps through a read error. The chain employs TRBV12-3 or TRBV12-4 and TRBJ2-1; D perhaps matches TRBD2 (5 bases). CDR3 size: 13 residues. The DNA for the CDR3 is TGTGCCAGCACCTTGGACTCCCACAATGAGCAGTTCTTC. This encodes CASTLDSHNEQFF.